Below are 3 T cell receptor beta chains sequenced from a single sample in a study of neurological immune-mediated disorders. TCRdb re-analysed the 5' RACE reads in MiXCR, keeping a single row per CDR3 protein. The table includes some 80,000 distinct CDR3 sequences, approximately 5.8% detected once. Time point indicated: longitudinal time-point 2. The sequenced material came from PBMCs. The receptors here all came from a woman in her fifties or sixties with multiple sclerosis.

This clonotype came up many times. V and J are TRBV7-6 and TRBJ1-1; tentatively, D is TRBD1 (5 bases). The ends were cut back, 5 bases at V and 4 bases at J, with 14 bases in the middle. This CDR3 comprises 14 residues. CDR1 and CDR2 from the germline V gene are SGHVS and FNYEAQ. The CDR3 DNA reads TGTGCCAGCAGCGCCGGACATTCTGGCACTGAAGCTTTCTTT. Translated: CASSAGHSGTEAFF.

In this sample, this clonotype turned up a few times. This chain connects TRBV5-5 to TRBJ2-1; D gene uncertain. CDR1 is SGHKS and CDR2 is YYEKEE in the germline V gene (reference sequence). Between the trimmed V and J ends, which lost 2 bases and 8 bases, there was a span of 14 bases. The CDR3 is 14 residues long. CDR3 coding DNA: TGTGCCAGCAGCTTCCCGAATATTGCGGATGAGCAGTTCTTC. This codes for CASSFPNIADEQFF. Full variable domain (missing parts from reference TRBV5-5 and TRBJ2-1): DAGVTQSPTHLIKTRGQQVTLRCSPISGHKSVSWYQQVLGQGPQFIFQYYEKEERGRGNFPDRFSARQFPNYSSELNVNALLLGDSALYLCASSFPNIADEQFFGPGTRLTVL.

This clonotype was found many times. Written as DNA, the CDR3 is TGTGCCAGCAGTCACCGAAGCAATCAGCCCCAGCATTTT. Translated: CASSHRSNQPQHF. V is TRBV12-3 or TRBV12-4 and J is TRBJ1-5; unclear D gene. The CDR3 covers 13 residues. V dropped 5 bases and J dropped 1 base, with 6 bases sitting between them.